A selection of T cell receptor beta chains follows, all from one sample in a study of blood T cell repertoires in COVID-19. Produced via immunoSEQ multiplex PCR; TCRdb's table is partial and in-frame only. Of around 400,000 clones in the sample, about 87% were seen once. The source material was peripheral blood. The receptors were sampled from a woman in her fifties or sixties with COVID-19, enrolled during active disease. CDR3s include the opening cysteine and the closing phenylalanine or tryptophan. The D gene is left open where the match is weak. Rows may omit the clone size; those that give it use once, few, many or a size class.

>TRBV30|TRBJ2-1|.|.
TGTGCCTGGAGCCTCTATGAGCAGTTCTTC
CAWSLYEQFF
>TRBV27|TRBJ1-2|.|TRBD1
TGTGCCAGCAGTTTATTAGGGACAGGTGGTAACTATGGCTACACCTTC
CASSLLGTGGNYGYTF
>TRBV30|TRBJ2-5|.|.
TGTGCCTGGGGGCGAGGGAGGCTAGAGACCCAGTACTTC
CAWGRGRLETQYF
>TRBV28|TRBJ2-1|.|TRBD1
TGTGCCAGCAGTTTGTCCCCAGGGGGCTTCTACAATGAGCAGTTCTTC
CASSLSPGGFYNEQFF
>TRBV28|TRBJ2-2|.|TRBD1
TGTGCCACTCGGGCCGGGACAGAGAGCGGGGAGCTGTTTTTT
CATRAGTESGELFF
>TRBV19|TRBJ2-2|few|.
TGTGCCAGTACCCGACAGGCCGGGGAGCTGTTTTTT
CASTRQAGELFF
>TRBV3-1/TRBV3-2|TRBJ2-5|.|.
TGTGCCAGCTCTGGTGGGGGGCAAGAGACCCAGTACTTC
CASSGGGQETQYF
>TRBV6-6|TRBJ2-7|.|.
TGTGCCAGCAGCCCGCAACCTTTTACATTCTACGAGCAGTACTTC
CASSPQPFTFYEQYF
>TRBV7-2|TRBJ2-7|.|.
TGTGCCAGCAGCACGAGAAGCGAGCAGTACTTC
CASSTRSEQYF
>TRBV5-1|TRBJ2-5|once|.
TGCGCCAGCAGCTTGGCCCGTAGAGCGGGCCAAGAGACCCAGTACTTC
CASSLARRAGQETQYF
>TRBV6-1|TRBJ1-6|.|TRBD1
TGTGCCAGCAGTGACCCCCGGGACAGCGACTCCTATAATTCACCCCTCCACTTT
CASSDPRDSDSYNSPLHF
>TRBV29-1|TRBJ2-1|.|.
TGCAGCGTCAGCCCCGGGAGAATGAATGAGCAGTTCTTC
CSVSPGRMNEQFF
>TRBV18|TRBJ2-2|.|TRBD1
TGTGCCACCAGGCTCCGGGACAGGAACACCGGGGAGCTGTTTTTT
CATRLRDRNTGELFF
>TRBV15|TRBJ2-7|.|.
TGTGCCACCAGCCCCAGGGGCAGGGTTTACGAGCAGTACTTC
CATSPRGRVYEQYF
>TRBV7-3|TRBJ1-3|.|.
TGTGCCAGCAGCTTAATGGCGGGGCCTGGAAACACCATATATTTT
CASSLMAGPGNTIYF
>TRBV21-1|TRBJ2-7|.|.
TGTGCCAGCTCTTCTTCTAGCGACGAGCAGTACTTC
CASSSSSDEQYF
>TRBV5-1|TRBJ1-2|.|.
TGCGCCAGCAGCTTGGCCGAGGGTGGCGGGGGCTACACCTTC
CASSLAEGGGGYTF
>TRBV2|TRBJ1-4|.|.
TGTGCCAGCAGTCTTCGGGAGGTGACTAATGAAAAACTGTTTTTT
CASSLREVTNEKLFF
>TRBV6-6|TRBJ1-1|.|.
TGTGCCAGCAGTCTCGACCGGGACTCGCTGGGGAACACTGAAGCTTTCTTT
CASSLDRDSLGNTEAFF
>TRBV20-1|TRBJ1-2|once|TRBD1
TGCAGTGCTAGTCTAAGGGACAGGGCTTTTGGCTACACCTTC
CSASLRDRAFGYTF
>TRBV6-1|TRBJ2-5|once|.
TGTGCCAGCAGTGAAGCGGGGGGTTGGAAGACCCAGTACTTC
CASSEAGGWKTQYF
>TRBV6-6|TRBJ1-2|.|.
TGTGCCAGCAGTTCCTTTACAGGGAATGGCTACACCTTC
CASSSFTGNGYTF
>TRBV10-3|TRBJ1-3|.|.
TGTGCCACCAGACCACCGGACAGCCCTGGAAACACCATATATTTT
CATRPPDSPGNTIYF
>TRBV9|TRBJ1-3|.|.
TGTGCCAGCAGCGTAGAGATGGGGGACTTCTCTGGAAACACCATATATTTT
CASSVEMGDFSGNTIYF
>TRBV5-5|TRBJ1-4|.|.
TGTGCCAGCAGCTTTTCTTCTGAAAAACTGTTTTTT
CASSFSSEKLFF
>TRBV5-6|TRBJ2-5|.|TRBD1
TGTGCCAGCAGCCGTCGGGACAGGTTGGTAGGGACCCAGTACTTC
CASSRRDRLVGTQYF
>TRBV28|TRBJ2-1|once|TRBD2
TGTGCCAGCAGCCTAGCGGCTGAGCAGTTCTTC
CASSLAAEQFF
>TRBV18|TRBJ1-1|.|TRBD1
TGTGCCAGCTCACCAAGTCAGGGGGCTGGTACTGAAGCTTTCTTT
CASSPSQGAGTEAFF
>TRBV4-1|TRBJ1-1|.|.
TGCGCCAGCAGCCCCTGGGGCGGGGGAGGACGAATAGGGGGCACTGAAGCTTTCTTT
CASSPWGGGGRIGGTEAFF
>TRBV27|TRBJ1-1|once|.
TGTGCCAGCAGTTTAAACCGGGACACCCAAATGACTGAAGCTTTCTTT
CASSLNRDTQMTEAFF
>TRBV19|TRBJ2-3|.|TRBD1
TGTGCCAGTAGTCCCGGGACAGGGTTTGCAGATACGCAGTATTTT
CASSPGTGFADTQYF
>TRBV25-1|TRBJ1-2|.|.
TGTGCCAGCAGGTGGGGGGGGCGCGATGGCTACACCTTC
CASRWGGRDGYTF
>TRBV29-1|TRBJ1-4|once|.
TGCAGCGCAGGCGGCAGGGCAGACGGAAAACTGTTTTTT
CSAGGRADGKLFF
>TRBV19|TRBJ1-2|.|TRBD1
TGTGCCAGTAACGACCCGGGACAGGGCTATGGCTACACCTTC
CASNDPGQGYGYTF
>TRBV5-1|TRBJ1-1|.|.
TGCGCCAGCAGCGGATACATGTACCAGGGCACTGAAGCTTTCTTT
CASSGYMYQGTEAFF
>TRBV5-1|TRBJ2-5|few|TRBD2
TGCGCCAGCAGCACCCGGGGGGGGGAGACCCAGTACTTC
CASSTRGGETQYF
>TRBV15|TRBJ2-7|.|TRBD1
TGTGCCACCAGCAGGGGGACAGGGCGGAACTCCTACGAGCAGTACTTC
CATSRGTGRNSYEQYF
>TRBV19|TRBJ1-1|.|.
TGTGCCAGTAGTGCCCTGGGGGGGGCGAGGAACACTGAAGCTTTCTTT
CASSALGGARNTEAFF
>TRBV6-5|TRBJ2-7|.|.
TGTGCCAGCAGGGCCTTTGCGGGGTCCTACGAGCAGTACTTC
CASRAFAGSYEQYF
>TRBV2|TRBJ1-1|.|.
TGTGCCTGGGGGACTCCAGCTTTCTTT
CAWGTPAFF
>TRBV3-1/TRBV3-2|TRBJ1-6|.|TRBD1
TGTGCCAGCAGCCTCTTGGGGACAGATAATTCACCCCTCCACTTT
CASSLLGTDNSPLHF
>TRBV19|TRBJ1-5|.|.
TGTGCCAGTAGCTTTAAGGAGGTTCAGCCCCAGCATTTT
CASSFKEVQPQHF
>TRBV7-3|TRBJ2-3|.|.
TGTGCCAGCAGCTTACTAGGACGGGGATCAGATACGCAGTATTTT
CASSLLGRGSDTQYF
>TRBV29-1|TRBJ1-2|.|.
TGCAGCGTTGATAGGCGGGCTGGCTATGGCTACACCTTC
CSVDRRAGYGYTF
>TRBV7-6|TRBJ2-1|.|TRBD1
TGTGCCAGCAGCTTAGCCGGGACAGGGAACTCCGATCCCAACTACAATGAGCAGTTCTTC
CASSLAGTGNSDPNYNEQFF
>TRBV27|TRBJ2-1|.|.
TGTGCCAGCAGTTTATGGACTAGGGGGACCTACAATGAGCAGTTCTTC
CASSLWTRGTYNEQFF
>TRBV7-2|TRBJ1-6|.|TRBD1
TGTGCCAGCAGCGTAGGACAGGGTTATTCACCCCTCCACTTT
CASSVGQGYSPLHF
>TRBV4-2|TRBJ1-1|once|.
TGTGCCAGCAGCCCCCGGGGGACTGAAGCTTTCTTT
CASSPRGTEAFF
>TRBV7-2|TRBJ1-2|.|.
TGTGCCAGCAGCCCCTCCATGACAATCCATGGCTACACCTTC
CASSPSMTIHGYTF
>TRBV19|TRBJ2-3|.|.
TGTGCCAGTAGTATACCGGGGAGACAGGCGAGCACAGATACGCAGTATTTT
CASSIPGRQASTDTQYF
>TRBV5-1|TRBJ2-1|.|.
TGCGCCAGCAGCATATACGGGGGTGAGCAGTTCTTC
CASSIYGGEQFF